This T cell receptor (beta chain) is from a study of T cell repertoires in cytomegalovirus infection. Background on the study: Well-studied HLA-B-restricted CMV epitopes were used in the study alongside recently identified HLA-C-restricted ones. Both CMV infection and a matching HLA type were indicated by public TCR beta signatures. The study's findings and limits: HLA-C-restricted TCR beta clonotypes specific for CMV led the ex vivo response. Summed public TCR beta family frequency identified CMV carriers bearing the relevant HLA.

There are a few counts of this clonotype. Antigen unknown. The length of the CDR3 is 13 residues. Looked up from germline, CDR1 is ENHRY and CDR2 is SYGVKD. Trimming left V 8 bases short and J 8 bases short, with 16 bases between. Using its own MiXCR run on the reads, TCRdb lists one record per CDR3 protein. The sample lists roughly 920,000 distinct CDR3 sequences, roughly 30% seen once, with roughly 13% in the top ten. The source of this sequence is a human donor in good health (CMV status not recorded). Some clones in this sample may be carry-over from other donors' samples. The starting material was cultured CD8+ T cells from PBMCs, obtained from culture after CMV antigen stimulation. The gene calls are TRBV10-3 and TRBJ2-1; perhaps TRBD2 as D (5 bases). CDR3 residues: CAILLEERDEQFF. The CDR3 region has the DNA TGTGCCATCCTTCTGGAGGAGAGGGATGAGCAGTTCTTC.